These T cell receptor beta chains were read from a single sample in a study of shared clonotypes between healthy human individuals. TCRdb's copy holds only in-frame clones and misses some; the assay was immunoSEQ multiplex PCR. The sample has some 2.1 million clones, 85% to 95% seen once; the top ten hold 0.1% to 0.15%. The sequenced sample was naive CD4+ T cells sorted from blood. These receptors were obtained from a young man in good health. The CDR3 runs from the conserved cysteine through the conserved F or W. The D gene is left open where the match is weak.

TRBV6-1,TRBJ1-6,-,TGTGCCAGCAATGGACCCAAGTTGATTTCACCCCTCCACTTT,CASNGPKLISPLHF
TRBV13,TRBJ2-1,TRBD2,TGTGCCAGCAGCTTATGGGGCGGGAGTTTTGCCTACAATGAGCAGTTCTTC,CASSLWGGSFAYNEQFF
TRBV19,TRBJ2-7,-,TGTGCCAGTAGTTCATCGGGGATGGGCTCCTACGAGCAGTACTTC,CASSSSGMGSYEQYF
TRBV18,TRBJ2-1,-,TGTGCCAGCTCACCAAAAGAAGGAAGCGGTGACAATGAGCAGTTCTTC,CASSPKEGSGDNEQFF
TRBV28,TRBJ2-6,-,TGTGCCAGCAGCCGACCGCACTCTGGGGCCAACGTCCTGACTTTC,CASSRPHSGANVLTF
TRBV7-9,TRBJ2-3,-,TGTGCCAGCAGCCGAATGAAGCCTACTAGCACAGATACGCAGTATTTT,CASSRMKPTSTDTQYF
TRBV29-1,TRBJ1-2,TRBD1,TGCAGCGCCGGACAGGGCGGCTACACCTTC,CSAGQGGYTF
TRBV5-4,TRBJ1-6,-,TGTGCCAGCAGCTTGGCCAGGGGTGGAGGGGACAATAATTCACCCCTCCACTTT,CASSLARGGGDNNSPLHF
TRBV5-1,TRBJ1-1,-,TGCGCCAGCAGCTTTATGGCCTTAGGGAACACTGAAGCTTTCTTT,CASSFMALGNTEAFF
TRBV5-6,TRBJ2-5,TRBD2,TGTGCCAGCAGCCTCAAGGGACTAGCGGTGCAAGAGACCCAGTACTTC,CASSLKGLAVQETQYF
TRBV30,TRBJ2-3,-,TGTGCCTGGAGTTCCCGCCGATTGGACCGGGAAGAAAAAACGCAGTATTTT,CAWSSRRLDREEKTQYF
TRBV5-1,TRBJ1-2,-,TGCGCCAGCAGCTTGGGTGGTACCCTTGGCTACACCTTC,CASSLGGTLGYTF
TRBV5-1,TRBJ1-5,-,TGCGCCAGCAGCTTGGCCGGGTATCAGCCCCAGCATTTT,CASSLAGYQPQHF
TRBV9,TRBJ2-2,-,TGTGCCAGCAGCGTACGTCCGGGGACCGGGGAGCTGTTTTTT,CASSVRPGTGELFF
TRBV7-9,TRBJ1-2,TRBD1,TGTGCCAGCAGCCAGCCGGGACAGGGCGGTCATGGCTACACCTTC,CASSQPGQGGHGYTF